This T cell receptor (beta chain) comes out of a study of blood T cell repertoires in COVID-19. Assay used: immunoSEQ multiplex PCR; TCRdb lists only in-frame clones, some missing. Among 90,000 or so clones listed, 80% to 90% were seen once. What was sequenced was peripheral blood. The clonotype comes from a man older than 75 with acute or convalescent COVID-19.

DNA of the CDR3: TGTGCCAGCAGCGTAGGTCAGGGGCCAAACTATGGCTACACCTTC. It specifies CASSVGQGPNYGYTF. V gene TRBV9 combines with J gene TRBJ1-2, with D possibly TRBD1 on 6 matching bases. The CDR3 totals 15 residues. The germline V gene has CDR1 SGDLS and CDR2 YYNGEE. V lost 0 bases and J lost 2, with 11 bases in between.